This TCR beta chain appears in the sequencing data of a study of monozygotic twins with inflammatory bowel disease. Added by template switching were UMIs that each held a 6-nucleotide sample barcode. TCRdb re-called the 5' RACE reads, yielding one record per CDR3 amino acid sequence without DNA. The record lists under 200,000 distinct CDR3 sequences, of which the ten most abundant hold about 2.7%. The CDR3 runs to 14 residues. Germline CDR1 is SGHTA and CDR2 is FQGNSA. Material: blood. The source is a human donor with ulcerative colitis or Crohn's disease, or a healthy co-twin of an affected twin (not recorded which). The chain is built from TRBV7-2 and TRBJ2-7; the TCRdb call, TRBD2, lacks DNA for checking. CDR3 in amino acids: CASSLIAGVNEQYF.